This T cell receptor beta chain was sequenced in a study of regulatory T cells in long-lasting Graves disease. Across the whole study: Patients with new Graves' disease had used antithyroid drugs below 3 months.

Time point here: newly diagnosed GD, antithyroid drugs for less than 3 months. PBMC RNA served as the TCR library source. The patient group derived from an endocrinology department in Xi'an, China. iRepertoire HTBI primers and Arm-PCR of CDR3 regions built TCR beta libraries. Via MiXCR, TCRdb re-called the multiplex PCR reads, giving one row per CDR3 protein. The sample contains about 210,000 distinct CDR3 sequences, roughly 19% of which appear only once. This clonotype has a handful of counts. With V trimmed by 0 bases and J by 0 bases, 9 bases remained unmatched. The CDR3 runs to 18 residues. Germline values: CDR1 SGDLS, CDR2 YYNGEE. This sample also appeared in a second study, on T cells in Graves' hyperthyroidism and ophthalmopathy. That study adds: Exclusions: uncontrolled infection, other autoimmune disease, pregnancy, lactation.

The rearrangement joins TRBV9 to TRBJ2-1; 7 nucleotides align to TRBD2. Sequenced material: peripheral blood mononuclear cells (PBMCs), taken at new diagnosis, from a patient treated with antithyroid drugs. This TCR came from a woman between 25 and 40 years old with Graves disease. In nucleotides, the CDR3 is TGTGCCAGCAGCGTAGGAGTCCCCGGGGGGAGCTCCTACAATGAGCAGTTCTTC. It translates to CASSVGVPGGSSYNEQFF.